Sequencing of this T cell receptor beta chain was carried out in a study of T cells after posttransplantation cyclophosphamide (dated by TCRdb to between 2015 and 2016). Turning to the overall study: Using TRB sequencing, the study followed how the T cell repertoire reconstituted after myeloablative bone marrow transplantation in which posttransplantation cyclophosphamide served as GVHD prophylaxis. Public TRB sequences were checked against a database of over 3,600 sequences associated with responses to pathogens, tumor antigens, self-antigens and alloantigens. In 3 patients, TRB sequencing was also performed on up to roughly 3 more blood samples taken 2 to 5.2 years after transplant, and in several patients, pretransplant blood was also TRB-sequenced. Antigen receptor sequencing covered samples from 30 to 40 PTCy-treated patients and over 15 of their related bone marrow donors. Because TRA and TRB clonality were tightly correlated in 9 samples, subsequent TCR analyses were focused on TRB only. Blood from every one of the roughly 30 PTCy patients who had 1-year posttransplant specimens underwent TRB sequencing.

Overall study outcomes, separate from this receptor: Donor-recipient similarity was low at 1-2 months but rose over the first year, and later blood repertoires were often dominated by donor CD8+ memory clones. The TRB repertoires of T cells infiltrating skin or the GI tract showed only limited overlap with the TRB repertoires found in blood. Across the approximately 48 patients, TRB clonality was highly associated with recipient CMV seropositivity and CMV reactivation, and diversity with PTCy was similar to that in the CNI/methotrexate controls.

TRB sequencing was run on genomic DNA with either the immunoSEQ assay at survey resolution or the hsTCRB kit. Per the source publication's procedure: Initial read processing used immunoSEQ software, and repertoire analyses used the LymphoSeq R package. For each TRB dataset, clonality was calculated as 1 minus normalized Shannon entropy, and the Gini coefficient was computed as well. Phenotypes of unsorted samples were inferred by mapping TRB sequences from sorted subsets of the recipient or donor onto unsorted samples of the same recipient. TCRdb holds this immuneACCESS table with in-frame rearrangements only. Some clones are missing; in checked studies, unresolved V genes explain under half, and the rest has no known cause. D and trimming come from the DNA, and the V and J calls and clone size come from that table. Present in this sample are approximately 52,000 clones, about 86% of which were seen just once. 2.5% to 3% of the sample is taken by the ten largest.

This clone was recorded only once. There is no known antigen for this receptor. It has no much larger one-base neighbor in the sample; base qualities were not kept. PTCy-treated patients were drawn from a prospective multi-institutional clinical trial. Peripheral blood and bone marrow mononuclear cells were isolated by Ficoll-Hypaque density centrifugation and cryopreserved. Input material: PBMCs. The sequence was collected from a man aged 30-40 years with a blood cancer, CMV-positive, and with a related stem cell donor.

Here the CDR3 is given as CASGLQDNEKLFF. The nucleotides are TGTGCTAGTGGTTTGCAGGATAATGAAAAACTGTTTTTT. The chain is made from TRBV12-5 and TRBJ1-4; no D gene is confidently identified. Trimming removed 2 bases from V and 4 bases from J, leaving 5 bases between the germline ends. CDR3 length: 13 amino acids, cysteine to phenylalanine. Of the read, only the CDR3 DNA is kept; its 39 bases are in frame from base 1. CDR1 LGHNT and CDR2 FRNRAP are derived from the germline V gene.